This record concerns one T cell receptor (beta chain) sequence. The data belong to a study of OX40 agonist ivuxolimab in advanced cancers. Overall study context: Dose-escalation patients suffered from hepatocellular carcinoma, melanoma, renal cell or head and neck cancer. Checkpoint inhibitors had been given previously to approximately 41% of patients.

The V gene's germline CDR1 is MNHEY and CDR2 SVGAGI. Trimming stripped 7 bases from V and 9 bases from J, with 13 bases between. The CDR3 contains 13 residues. The repertoire was sequenced with immunoSEQ multiplex PCR; TCRdb's copy has only in-frame clones and lacks some. The sample has tens of thousands of clones, roughly nine tenths seen once. The source was CD4+ or CD8+ T cells sorted from blood, collected in a trial of the OX40 agonist ivuxolimab. The V and J genes are TRBV6-5 and TRBJ1-6; perhaps TRBD1 as D (6 bases). The source is an adult with an advanced solid tumor such as melanoma, head and neck, liver or kidney cancer. CDR3 loop: CASTWGRGSPLHF. As DNA, the CDR3 is TGTGCCAGCACGTGGGGGCGCGGTTCACCCCTCCACTTT.